The 9 T cell receptor beta chains reported below all come from one sample, sequenced in a study of T cells in Graves' hyperthyroidism and ophthalmopathy. The TCR beta CDR3 regions underwent amplification using RNA transcripts as the source. The HTBI primer set drove a first-round RT-PCR of the TCR CDR3. Each CDR3 protein gets one entry after TCRdb re-called the multiplex PCR reads with MiXCR. The table has around 580,000 distinct CDR3 sequences, under 60% seen once. The source material was peripheral blood or thyroid tissue (not recorded which). These TCRs come from a woman between 18 and 29 years old with Graves' hyperthyroidism.

The chain couples TRBV7-9 to TRBJ2-3, with D perhaps matching TRBD2 (5 bases). This CDR3 is built from 17 residues. The V gene's germline CDR1 is SEHNR and CDR2 FQNEAQ (reference sequence). The germline V and J ends were trimmed by 5 bases and 0 bases, with 18 bases remaining between them. The CDR3 sequence: CASSRVQVLASTDTQYF. DNA of the CDR3: TGTGCCAGCAGCCGAGTTCAGGTTCTAGCCAGCACAGATACGCAGTATTTT.

This clonotype was seen repeatedly, ten times or more. The gene calls are TRBV20-1 and TRBJ2-5; 7 bases align to TRBD1. The CDR3 consists of 13 residues. V was pared by 1 base and J by 5 bases, with 4 bases of the junction left unmatched. The germline V gene encodes CDR1 DFQATT and CDR2 SNEGSKA (reference sequence). The chain's CDR3 is CSARGPDRETQYF. The CDR3 DNA reads as TGCAGTGCTAGAGGCCCGGACAGGGAGACCCAGTACTTC.

Concerning this clonotype: Since the CDR3 does not end with the conserved phenylalanine or tryptophan, this likely comes from a read error. J is TRBJ2-5 and V is TRBV7-7; D is ambiguous. Germline-derived CDR1 and CDR2 are SSHAT and FNYEAQ (reference sequence). Trimming removed 5 bases from V and 4 bases from J, with 14 bases in between. The CDR3 has 14 amino acids. CDR3 bases: TGTGCCAGCAGCCCTAAGGTGCGAGCAGAGACCCAGTACCTC. It specifies CASSPKVRAETQYL.

This clonotype has a count of ten or more. The genes are TRBV7-2 and TRBJ2-7; 7 bases map to TRBD1. The CDR3 sequence is 16 residues long. J lost 6 bases, V lost 1 base, and 12 bases had no gene match. CDR1 SGHTA and CDR2 FQGNSA come from the germline V gene. The CDR3 nucleotides read TGTGCCAGCAGCTTAGACCTAGAGACAGGGAAAGGCGAGCAGTACTTC. It encodes CASSLDLETGKGEQYF.

This clonotype was seen many times. The chain has TRBV11-3 and TRBJ2-2; 7 nucleotides align to TRBD2. V trimming: 0 bases; J trimming: 3 bases; junction bases outside the gene matches: 1. Looked up from germline, CDR1 is SGHNT and CDR2 is YENEEA. The CDR3 is 15 residues long. The CDR3 region is CASSLEGGDTGELFF. In DNA, the CDR3 is TGTGCCAGCAGCTTAGAGGGAGGGGACACCGGGGAGCTGTTTTTT.

This chain connects TRBV5-1 to TRBJ2-5; 10 nucleotides line up with TRBD1. With the DNA end fitting TRBJ2-1 better, the J assignment may be wrong. The germline V gene has CDR1 SGHRS and CDR2 YFSETQ. CDR3 length: 15 amino acids. The CDR3 bases are TGCGCCAGCAGCTTGGCCGTGGGACAGGGGAATGAGCAGTTCTTC. Protein product: CASSLAVGQGNEQFF.

The chain carries TRBV6-5 and TRBJ2-7, with TRBD1 as a possible D gene (5 bases). V was trimmed by 5 bases and J by 7 bases, leaving 6 bases between them. From germline, CDR1 is MNHEY and CDR2 SVGAGI. This CDR3 region has 10 residues. The CDR3 DNA reads TGTGCCAGCAGTGCAGGGGAGCAGTACTTC. It encodes CASSAGEQYF.

At least ten counts were recorded for this clonotype. The J gene is TRBJ2-7, the V gene TRBV19; 11 nucleotides line up with TRBD2. V shed 3 bases and J 0 bases; nucleotides not matched to a gene: 7. CDR3 size: 17 residues. Looked up from germline, CDR1 is LNHDA and CDR2 is SQIVND (reference sequence). The CDR3 region has the DNA TGTGCCAGTAGTATCCTAGCGGGAGGCCAGAGCTCCTACGAGCAGTACTTC. It translates to CASSILAGGQSSYEQYF.

This clonotype appeared a few times. This chain joins TRBV18 and TRBJ2-7; no clear D. Trimming cost V 0 bases and J 8 bases, with 14 bases left between them. The CDR3 consists of 14 residues. Germline CDR1 is KGHSH and CDR2 is LQKENI. The CDR3 DNA is TGTGCCAGCTCACCACCGATGAACCTTCAGAAGCAGTACTTC. Protein sequence: CASSPPMNLQKQYF.